This TCR beta chain was recorded in a study of T-cell memory formation after mild COVID-19. This clonotype was detected only a few times. The germline V and J ends were trimmed by 3 bases and 2 bases, with 14 bases remaining between them. This CDR3 region has 16 residues. Germline V CDR1 and CDR2: KGHSH, LQKENI. TCRdb re-derived calls from the 5' RACE reads in MiXCR, one entry per CDR3 protein. The repertoire holds a few hundred thousand distinct CDR3 sequences, with more than 20% as singletons. This TCR was recovered from an adult woman who had mild COVID-19 (a few samples of this study predate the infection). Cell type and time point are not known. The chain is built from TRBV18 and TRBJ1-5; perhaps TRBD1 as D (5 bases). What was sequenced was PBMCs or a T cell subset sorted from them (not recorded which). Here the CDR3 reads CASSPTGGVGNQPQHF. The CDR3 DNA reads TGTGCCAGCTCACCTACGGGAGGGGTGGGCAATCAGCCCCAGCATTTT.